The following is a TCR beta chain sequence with its context. Its antigen is unknown. The sample belongs to a study of monozygotic twins with inflammatory bowel disease. General observations from the study: The analysis failed to separate different T cell subtypes. Repertoire likeness was no different across concordant and discordant twins, perhaps owing to restricted power. Relative to healthy twins, IBD patients had fewer clonotypes in common with others, a gap that was especially apparent with disease activity.

cDNA for TCRalpha and TCRbeta was amplified by nested PCRs of around 17 then roughly 10 cycles. No DNA is given; TCRdb re-called the 5' RACE reads and lists each CDR3 protein once. The listing records about 350,000 distinct CDR3 sequences. The CDR3 extends over 13 amino acids. CDR1 and CDR2 (germline): SGHKS, YYEKEE (reference sequence). The chain has TRBV5-5 and TRBJ2-2; the TCRdb call, TRBD1, lacks DNA for checking. Sequencing was performed on blood. This clonotype was obtained from a human donor with ulcerative colitis or Crohn's disease, or a healthy co-twin of an affected twin (not recorded which). This chain's CDR3 is CASSSGGGGELFF. Combining the CDR3 with reference TRBV5-5 and TRBJ2-2 gives the whole variable domain DAGVTQSPTHLIKTRGQQVTLRCSPISGHKSVSWYQQVLGQGPQFIFQYYEKEERGRGNFPDRFSARQFPNYSSELNVNALLLGDSALYLCASSSGGGGELFFGEGSRLTVL.